This entry lists 30 T cell receptor beta chains sequenced from one sample in a study of T cell responses to AZD1222 COVID-19 vaccine. Produced via immunoSEQ multiplex PCR; TCRdb's table is partial and in-frame only. The data contain around 100,000 clones, 88% of them singletons. This specimen consisted of peripheral blood, obtained 28 days after the second AZD1222 dose. The receptor set was obtained from an adult who received the AZD1222 COVID-19 vaccine.

Points on this clone: This sample includes further DNA sequences coding for the same CDR3. The chain employs TRBV15 and TRBJ1-1; 10 bases agree with TRBD1. The V gene end was trimmed by 3 bases and the J gene end by 5 bases; junction bases not matched to a gene: 0. The V gene's germline CDR1 is LNHNV and CDR2 YYDKDF (reference sequence). This CDR3 comprises 13 residues. CDR3 loop: CATSRDRGTEAFF. The CDR3 nucleotides read TGTGCCACCAGCAGGGACAGGGGGACTGAAGCTTTCTTT.

V gene TRBV19 combines with J gene TRBJ1-2; 11 nucleotides line up with TRBD1. The CDR3 is 18 residues long. Trimming at V came to 3 bases and at J to 4 bases, leaving 13 bases not matched to a gene. Germline V gene lookup returns CDR1 LNHDA and CDR2 SQIVND (reference sequence). CDR3 DNA sequence: TGTGCCAGTAGTATCTCCGGGACAGGGGGTAATGTGGGCTATGGCTACACCTTC. Translation gives CASSISGTGGNVGYGYTF. Looking up the rest from reference TRBV19 and TRBJ1-2 gives the full variable domain: DGGITQSPKYLFRKEGQNVTLSCEQNLNHDAMYWYRQDPGQGLRLIYYSQIVNDFQKGDIAEGYSVSREKKESFPLTVTSAQKNPTAFYLCASSISGTGGNVGYGYTFGSGTRLTVV.

The chain uses TRBV28 and TRBJ2-7; 7 bases map to TRBD1. Per germline, CDR1 MDHEN and CDR2 SYDVKM. The CDR3 is made up of 13 amino acids. V dropped 6 bases and J dropped 5; count of bases not matched to a gene: 7. The CDR3 sequence is CASRMTGRDEQYF. The CDR3 coding sequence is TGTGCCAGCAGGATGACAGGGCGTGACGAGCAGTACTTC.

A single count supports this clone. This chain links TRBV4-1 with TRBJ1-5; a weak D match, TRBD1 (5 bases). CDR3 size: 13 residues. V dropped 0 bases and J dropped 6 bases, with 6 bases sitting between them. Germline assignment: CDR1 MGHRA and CDR2 YSYEKL. The CDR3 DNA follows: TGCGCCAGCAGCCAAGATGGGGGTCAGCCCCAGCATTTT. It yields the protein CASSQDGGQPQHF.

The chain uses TRBV7-8 and TRBJ2-7, with no clear D. Trimming cost V 6 bases and J 3 bases, with 6 bases left between them. CDR1 is SGHVS, CDR2 FQNEAQ, per germline. The CDR3 length is 11 residues. The CDR3 here is CASSRYYEQYF. The DNA for the CDR3 is TGTGCCAGCAGTCGATACTACGAGCAGTACTTC.

The V gene is TRBV10-3, the J gene TRBJ1-2; TRBD1 might be the D (6 bases). Germline V CDR1 and CDR2: ENHRY, SYGVKD. Trimming took off 5 bases at V and 8 bases at J, with 15 bases between the two ends. The CDR3 spans 13 residues. Written as DNA, the CDR3 is TGTGCCATCAGTAGCGACAGGTTGGGGGGCTACACCTTC. It specifies CAISSDRLGGYTF.

The chain uses TRBV6-1 and TRBJ2-7, with unresolved D. Germline CDR1 is MNHNS and CDR2 is SASEGT. V lost 2 bases to trimming and J lost 12 bases, with 11 bases between them. The CDR3 runs to 11 residues. The CDR3 loop reads CASSELVPTYF. The DNA for the CDR3 is TGTGCCAGCAGTGAACTGGTCCCCACGTACTTC.

The rearrangement links TRBV4-3 to TRBJ2-7; the match to TRBD1 covers 7 bases. V shed 2 bases, J shed 6 bases, and the junction held 7 bases outside the gene matches. This CDR3 spans 14 amino acids. Germline loops: CDR1 LGHNA, CDR2 YSLEER. CDR3 nucleotides: TGCGCCAGCAGCCAACGGACAGGAAGAGGCGAGCAGTACTTC. Protein product: CASSQRTGRGEQYF.

This clone appeared once. V gene TRBV12-3 or TRBV12-4 combines with J gene TRBJ2-7; maybe TRBD2 (5 bases). The CDR3 is made up of 12 amino acids. V lost 5 bases to trimming and J lost 7 bases, with 12 bases between them. The CDR3 DNA reads as TGTGCCAGCAGTGTCTACGGGAATGAGCAGTACTTC. This codes for CASSVYGNEQYF.

The chain employs TRBV3-1 (or the pseudogene TRBV3-2) and TRBJ1-1; possible D gene TRBD1, 5 bases. Trimming cost V 7 bases and J 1 base, with 10 bases left between them. CDR3 size: 13 residues. The germline CDR1 and CDR2 sequences are LGHDT and YNNKEL (reference sequence). The CDR3 nucleotides read TGTGCCAGCAAGTGGGGGACGAACACTGAAGCTTTCTTT. Residues: CASKWGTNTEAFF.

The V and J genes are TRBV2 and TRBJ2-2; 8 bases match TRBD2. CDR1 SNHLY and CDR2 FYNNEI come from the germline V gene. This CDR3 has 15 residues. The trim removed 2 bases at V and 6 bases at J, leaving 5 bases unmatched. CDR3 residues: CASSETGGLSGELFF. CDR3 DNA sequence: TGTGCCAGCAGTGAAACGGGGGGGCTATCCGGGGAGCTGTTTTTT. Filled out from reference TRBV2 and TRBJ2-2, the complete variable domain reads EPEVTQTPSHQVTQMGQEVILRCVPISNHLYFYWYRQILGQKVEFLVSFYNNEISEKSEIFDDQFSVERPDGSNFTLKIRSTKLEDSAMYFCASSETGGLSGELFFGEGSRLTVL.

This chain joins TRBV10-2 and TRBJ1-1; TRBD1 matches 7 bases. The CDR3 is 13 amino acids. V shed 6 bases, J shed 5 bases, and the junction held 6 bases outside the gene matches. CDR1 WSHSY and CDR2 SAAADI come from the germline V gene. The CDR3 loop reads CASRTGAGTEAFF. The CDR3 DNA reads as TGCGCCAGCAGAACAGGGGCGGGAACTGAAGCTTTCTTT.

This rearrangement joins TRBV30 to TRBJ2-2; 11 bases align to TRBD2. This CDR3 is built from 20 residues. V was pared by 0 bases and J by 4 bases, with 16 bases of the junction left unmatched. The germline CDR1 and CDR2 sequences are GTSNPN and SVGIG (reference sequence). The CDR3 sequence is CAWSVRAGVSGGAPTGELFF. CDR3 DNA sequence: TGTGCCTGGAGTGTAAGGGCAGGGGTTAGCGGGGGGGCCCCCACCGGGGAGCTGTTTTTT. The complete variable domain, with remaining parts taken from reference TRBV30 and TRBJ2-2, reads SQTIHQWPATLVQPVGSPLSLECTVEGTSNPNLYWYRQAAGRGLQLLFYSVGIGQISSEVPQNLSASRPQDRQFILSSKKLLLSDSGFYLCAWSVRAGVSGGAPTGELFFGEGSRLTVL.

The V call is TRBV5-4, the J call TRBJ1-3, with D possibly matching TRBD1 (6 bases). Germline V lookup: CDR1 SGHNT, CDR2 YYREEE (reference sequence). With 4 bases removed from V and 0 bases from J, the gap between germline ends came to 14 bases. The CDR3 consists of 16 residues. The CDR3 DNA follows: TGTGCCAGCAGCCGTGACAGGATCGACTCTGGAAACACCATATATTTT. Encoded protein: CASSRDRIDSGNTIYF.

The chain has TRBV6-4 and TRBJ1-5; 7 bases map to TRBD1. From germline, CDR1 is MRHNA and CDR2 SNTAGT. This CDR3 spans 20 amino acids. The J segment lost 0 bases and the V segment lost 2 bases, leaving 16 bases of the junction unmatched. CDR3 residues: CASSDGFRAGGIRSNQPQHF. In DNA, the CDR3 is TGTGCCAGCAGTGACGGATTCCGGGCAGGGGGAATTCGTAGCAATCAGCCCCAGCATTTT.

The V and J genes are TRBV29-1 and TRBJ2-2; D perhaps matches TRBD1 (6 bases). V was cut by 7 bases and J by 6 bases, with 21 bases left in between. Germline lookup yields CDR1 SQVTM and CDR2 ANQGSEA. The CDR3 has 15 amino acids. The CDR3 DNA reads TGCAGCGCCGTAGGGACATCCGTAGGCGCCGGGGAGCTGTTTTTT. Protein product: CSAVGTSVGAGELFF.

This clone has a single count. The rearrangement links TRBV7-8 to TRBJ1-1; a weak D match, TRBD1 (5 bases). Trimming stripped 2 bases from V and 0 bases from J, with 7 bases between. The CDR3 contains 14 residues. Germline CDR1 is SGHVS and CDR2 is FQNEAQ. CDR3: CASSLTTVNTEAFF. The CDR3 DNA reads as TGTGCCAGCAGCTTAACGACAGTGAACACTGAAGCTTTCTTT.

The chain joins TRBV3-1 (or the pseudogene TRBV3-2) to TRBJ2-1; 9 nucleotides align to TRBD2. CDR1 LGHDT and CDR2 YNNKEL come from the germline V gene (reference sequence). The CDR3 runs 16 residues. Unmatched junction bases numbered 2, after V lost 2 bases and J lost 0 bases. The CDR3 loop is CASSQRGGASYNEQFF. The CDR3 DNA is TGTGCCAGCAGCCAACGCGGGGGGGCCTCCTACAATGAGCAGTTCTTC.

This CDR3 reads CASSYLGGADYGYTF. CDR3 nucleotides: TGTGCCAGCAGCTACCTTGGCGGGGCCGACTATGGCTACACCTTC. The chain recombines TRBV7-2 with TRBJ1-2, with D possibly TRBD1 on 5 matching bases. Germline CDR1 reads SGHTA; CDR2 reads FQGNSA. Trimming stripped 4 bases from V and 3 bases from J, with 15 bases between. CDR3 length: 15 amino acids.

The chain links TRBV6-5 to TRBJ2-2; TRBD1 matches at 7 bases. Germline V gene data show CDR1 as MNHEY and CDR2 as SVGAGI. CDR3 length equals 15 residues. V lost 6 bases, J lost 8 bases, and 12 bases stayed unmatched. The CDR3 nucleotides read TGTGCCAGCAGCTCACGACGACAGGGTGTGGGGGAGCTGTTTTTT. Amino acid sequence: CASSSRRQGVGELFF.

The J gene is TRBJ1-5, the V gene TRBV6-1; perhaps TRBD1 as D (5 bases). This CDR3 spans 16 amino acids. V lost 4 bases and J 0 bases, leaving 13 bases between the germline ends. Germline CDR1 and CDR2: MNHNS and SASEGT. The CDR3: CASSGAWGDSNQPQHF. As DNA, the CDR3 is TGTGCCAGCAGTGGAGCTTGGGGGGATAGCAATCAGCCCCAGCATTTT.

The chain links TRBV5-1 to TRBJ2-3; TRBD1 is a possible D gene (6 bases). The V gene's germline CDR1 is SGHRS and CDR2 YFSETQ. V was pared by 4 bases and J by 2 bases, with 14 bases between. This CDR3 is 15 amino acids long. The CDR3 bases are TGCGCCAGCAGCCTGAATGGGGGCGACACAGATACGCAGTATTTT. It is translated as CASSLNGGDTDTQYF. The variable domain in full, with the rest retrieved from reference TRBV5-1 and TRBJ2-3, is KAGVTQTPRYLIKTRGQQVTLSCSPISGHRSVSWYQQTPGQGLQFLFEYFSETQRNKGNFPGRFSGRQFSNSRSEMNVSTLELGDSALYLCASSLNGGDTDTQYFGPGTRLTVL.

This chain joins TRBV9 and TRBJ2-3, with D unresolved. CDR1 is SGDLS, CDR2 YYNGEE, per germline. CDR3 length: 14 residues. V gave up 0 bases and J gave up 6 bases, with 11 bases separating them. The CDR3 region is CASSVASARDTQYF. DNA of the CDR3: TGTGCCAGCAGCGTAGCTAGTGCCCGCGATACGCAGTATTTT.

The chain links TRBV7-6 to TRBJ2-3; 7 positions match TRBD2. CDR1 and CDR2 from the germline V gene are SGHVS and FNYEAQ. This CDR3 comprises 15 residues. The trim removed 7 bases at V and 0 bases at J, leaving 7 bases unmatched. The DNA for the CDR3 is TGTGCCAGCACCCGACTGGGGGGGAGCACAGATACGCAGTATTTT. Translation gives CASTRLGGSTDTQYF.

V is TRBV5-5 and J is TRBJ2-7, with D perhaps given as TRBD1 or TRBD2 (6 bases each). The V and J ends lost 0 bases and 1 base respectively, with 11 bases between them. The CDR3 covers 15 residues. Germline V gene lookup returns CDR1 SGHKS and CDR2 YYEKEE (reference sequence). The CDR3 is CASSLAGAGSYEQYF. The CDR3 region has the DNA TGTGCCAGCAGCTTGGCGGGGGCGGGTTCCTACGAGCAGTACTTC.

V and J are TRBV4-2 and TRBJ2-6, with D uncertain. Between the trimmed V and J ends, which lost 3 bases and 0 bases, there was a span of 3 bases. From germline, CDR1 is LGHNA and CDR2 YNFKEQ. CDR3 length: 14 amino acids. CDR3 DNA sequence: TGTGCCAGCAGCCACAACTCTGGGGCCAACGTCCTGACTTTC. Its translation is CASSHNSGANVLTF.

The chain's CDR3 is CASSLQVRGNTEAFF. The CDR3 DNA sequence: TGTGCCAGCAGTCTACAGGTGAGAGGGAACACTGAAGCTTTCTTT. This chain connects TRBV6-5 to TRBJ1-1, with a weak D call TRBD1 (5 bases). V lost 5 bases, J lost 1 base, and 14 bases lay in between. Germline CDR1 and CDR2: MNHEY and SVGAGI. The CDR3 runs to 15 residues.

This chain joins TRBV19 and TRBJ1-1, with D possibly matching TRBD1 (5 bases). Germline V gene data show CDR1 as LNHDA and CDR2 as SQIVND (reference sequence). V was cut by 3 bases and J by 4 bases, with 12 bases left in between. CDR3 length: 14 residues. CDR3 residues: CASSIGTRGTEAFF. CDR3 DNA: TGTGCCAGTAGTATCGGGACTCGGGGCACTGAAGCTTTCTTT. The full variable domain, its missing parts supplied by reference TRBV19 and TRBJ1-1, is DGGITQSPKYLFRKEGQNVTLSCEQNLNHDAMYWYRQDPGQGLRLIYYSQIVNDFQKGDIAEGYSVSREKKESFPLTVTSAQKNPTAFYLCASSIGTRGTEAFFGQGTRLTVV.

The rearrangement joins TRBV7-2 to TRBJ1-3, with D tentatively TRBD1 (6 bases). Trimming cost V 4 bases and J 3 bases, with 7 bases left between them. From germline, CDR1 is SGHTA and CDR2 FQGNSA. The CDR3 contains 13 residues. The CDR3 nucleotides are TGTGCCAGCAGCTCAGGGGTTGGAAACACCATATATTTT. It translates to CASSSGVGNTIYF.

The chain recombines TRBV5-8 with TRBJ1-1; no definite D call. Germline V gives CDR1 SGHTS, CDR2 YDEGEE. This CDR3 spans 15 amino acids. With 4 bases removed from V and 6 bases from J, the gap between germline ends came to 19 bases. The CDR3 is CASSIGGLTWAEAFF. CDR3 in DNA: TGTGCCAGCAGCATAGGCGGACTGACCTGGGCTGAAGCTTTCTTT. The full variable domain, with the rest looked up from reference TRBV5-8 and TRBJ1-1, is EAGVTQSPTHLIKTRGQQATLRCSPISGHTSVYWYQQALGLGLQFLLWYDEGEERNRGNFPPRFSGRQFPNYSSELNVNALELEDSALYLCASSIGGLTWAEAFFGQGTRLTVV.